This record covers a single T cell receptor beta chain. The sample belongs to a study of T cells in narcolepsy. Sequencing was performed with immunoSEQ multiplex PCR; in TCRdb, only in-frame clones are kept and a portion is missing. The sample lists about 22,000 clones; about 86% were seen once. The V end lost 4 bases, the J end lost 8 bases, and 13 bases lay between the germline ends. Germline V gene sequence: CDR1 SGHNT, CDR2 YYREEE (reference sequence). This CDR3 is 13 amino acids long. The V call is TRBV5-4, the J call TRBJ2-4; no firm D call. The sequenced material came from memory (CD45RA-) CD4+ T cells from blood. The clonotype was recovered from a human donor in good health. Here the CDR3 DNA reads TGTGCCAGCAGCGGGCCCGCCGAGGACATTCAGTACTTC. Translation gives CASSGPAEDIQYF.